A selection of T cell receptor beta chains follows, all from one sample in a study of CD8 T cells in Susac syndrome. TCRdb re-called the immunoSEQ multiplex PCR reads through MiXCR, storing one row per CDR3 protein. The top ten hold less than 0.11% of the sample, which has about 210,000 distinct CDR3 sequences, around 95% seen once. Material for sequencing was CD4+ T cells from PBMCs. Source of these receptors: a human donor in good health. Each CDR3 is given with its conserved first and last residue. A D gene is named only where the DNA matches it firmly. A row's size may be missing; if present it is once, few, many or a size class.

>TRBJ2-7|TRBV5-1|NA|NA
TGCGCCAGCAGCTTTTACAGGGAAACCTACGAGCAGTACTTC
CASSFYRETYEQYF
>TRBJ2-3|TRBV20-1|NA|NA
TGCAGTGCTAGAACTAGGGGGTTCACAGATACGCAGTATTTT
CSARTRGFTDTQYF
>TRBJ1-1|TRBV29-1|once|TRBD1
TGCAGCGTTGTCGGGCTAGGGGGCGCAGGATACACTGAAGCTTTCTTT
CSVVGLGGAGYTEAFF
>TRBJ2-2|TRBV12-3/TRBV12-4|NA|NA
TGTGCCAGCAGTTTCGGGACTACCGGGGAGCTGTTTTTT
CASSFGTTGELFF
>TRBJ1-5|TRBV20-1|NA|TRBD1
TGCAGTGCACCCAGGGGGCGCGGGGGCAATCAGCCCCAGCATTTT
CSAPRGRGGNQPQHF
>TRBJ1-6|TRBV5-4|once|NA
TGTGCCAGCAGGGTTCAGGGAGGGTCACCCCTCCACTTT
CASRVQGGSPLHF
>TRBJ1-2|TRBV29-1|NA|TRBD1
TGCAGCGTGACAGGGATGGCTGGCTACACCTTC
CSVTGMAGYTF
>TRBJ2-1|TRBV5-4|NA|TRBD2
TGTGCCAGCAGCCCTGGGACTAGCGGGGGGGTCTGGAACAATGAGCAGTTCTTC
CASSPGTSGGVWNNEQFF
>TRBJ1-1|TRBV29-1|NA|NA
TGCAGCGTTTACCAGAACACTGAAGCTTTCTTT
CSVYQNTEAFF
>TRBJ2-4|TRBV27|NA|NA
TGTGCCAGCAGGGCAGCCGTAGCCAAAAACATTCAGTACTTC
CASRAAVAKNIQYF
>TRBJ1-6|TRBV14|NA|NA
TGTGCCAGCAGCCCTTGGGACTTAAATTCACCCCTCCACTTT
CASSPWDLNSPLHF
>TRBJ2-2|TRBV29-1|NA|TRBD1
TGCAGCGTGGGACAGGGGAGGGAGCTGTTTTTT
CSVGQGRELFF
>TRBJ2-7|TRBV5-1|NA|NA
TGCGCCAGCAGCTTGCAAGGGCACGGGGTTATCGAGCAGTACTTC
CASSLQGHGVIEQYF
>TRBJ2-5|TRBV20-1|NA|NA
TGCAGTGCTATCCTTCGGGAGGGGGCGGAGACCCAGTACTTC
CSAILREGAETQYF
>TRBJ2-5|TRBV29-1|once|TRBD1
TGCAGCTTCGGACAGGTTCAAGAGACCCAGTACTTC
CSFGQVQETQYF
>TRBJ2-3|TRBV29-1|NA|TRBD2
TGCAGCGGTGCCCTAGCGGGGGGGACAGATACGCAGTATTTT
CSGALAGGTDTQYF
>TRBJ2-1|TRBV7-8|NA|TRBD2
TGTGCCAGCAGCGCGGGGACTAGCGGGGGGAATGAGCAGTTCTTC
CASSAGTSGGNEQFF
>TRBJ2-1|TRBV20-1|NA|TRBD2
TGCAGTGCTAGACCCCCTGGGAGCGGGAGCCTCCTCGGGGAGCAGTTCTTC
CSARPPGSGSLLGEQFF
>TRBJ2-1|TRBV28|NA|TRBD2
TGTGCCAGCAGGCGCTCCGGGACTAGCGGGAAAGACAATGAGCAGTTCTTC
CASRRSGTSGKDNEQFF
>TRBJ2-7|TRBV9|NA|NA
TGTGCCAGCAGCGTAGCCCCTTGGGGGACCTACGAGCAGTACTTC
CASSVAPWGTYEQYF
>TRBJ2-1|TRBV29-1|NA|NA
TGCAGCGTTGCTCGTCAGGGCTCCTACAATGAGCAGTTCTTC
CSVARQGSYNEQFF
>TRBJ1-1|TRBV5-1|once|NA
TGCGCCAGCAGCGGCAGGGTGGACACTGAAGCTTTCTTT
CASSGRVDTEAFF
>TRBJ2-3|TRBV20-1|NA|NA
TGCAGTGCTAAAGGGGGAGGTGTCACAGATACGCAGTATTTT
CSAKGGGVTDTQYF
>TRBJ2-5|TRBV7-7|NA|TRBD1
TGTGCTAGCAGCTTAGCGACAGGGGGGGTGGAGACCCAGTACTTC
CASSLATGGVETQYF
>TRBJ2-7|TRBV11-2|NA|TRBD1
TGTGCCAGCAGCTTAGATTTACGGACAGGGGACTCCGAGCAGTACTTC
CASSLDLRTGDSEQYF
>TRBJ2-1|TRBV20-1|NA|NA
TGCAGTGCTAGAGATTGGAGGCAGTACAATGAGCAGTTCTTC
CSARDWRQYNEQFF
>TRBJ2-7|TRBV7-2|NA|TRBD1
TGTGCCAGCAGCCCAGACAGGGGGGGATACGAGCAGTACTTC
CASSPDRGGYEQYF
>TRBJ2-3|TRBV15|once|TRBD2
TGTGCCACCAGCAGGCCTGCTAGCGGGAGCACAGATACGCAGTATTTT
CATSRPASGSTDTQYF
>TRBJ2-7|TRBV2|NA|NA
TGTGCCAGCACGCCAAACTTGGCGCGAGACGAGCAGTACTTC
CASTPNLARDEQYF
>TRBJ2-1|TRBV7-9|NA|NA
TGTGCCAGCAGCTCCTGGGGCGGTACTAATGAGCAGTTCTTC
CASSSWGGTNEQFF
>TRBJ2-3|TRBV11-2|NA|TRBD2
TGTGCCAGCAGCTCCTCTGGACTAGCGGGGGGGACCAGGGATACGCAGTATTTT
CASSSSGLAGGTRDTQYF
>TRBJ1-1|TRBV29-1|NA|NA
TGCAGCGCCGAATGGAACACTGAAGCTTTCTTT
CSAEWNTEAFF
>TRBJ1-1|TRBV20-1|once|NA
TGCAGTGTTCCCGTAGGGCGGAACACTGAAGCTTTCTTT
CSVPVGRNTEAFF
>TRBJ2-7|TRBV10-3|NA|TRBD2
TGTGCCATCAGTCCCCCGGGAGGACCCGAGCAGTACTTC
CAISPPGGPEQYF
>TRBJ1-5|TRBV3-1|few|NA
TGTGCCAGCAGCCAAGATTCCGGGAATCAGCCCCAGCATTTT
CASSQDSGNQPQHF